One and the same sample provided the 28 T cell receptor beta chains below, sequenced in a study of cytomegalovirus exposure and HLA in healthy donors. The repertoire was sequenced with immunoSEQ multiplex PCR; TCRdb's copy has only in-frame clones and lacks some. The data contain 60,000 to 75,000 clones, around 96% of them singletons. Source material: PBMCs. These receptors all come from a young man in good health and CMV-seronegative.

The chain carries TRBV5-1 and TRBJ2-2; 9 bases are shared with TRBD1. The CDR3 spans 18 residues. Germline loops: CDR1 SGHRS, CDR2 YFSETQ. V dropped 6 bases and J dropped 0; count of bases not matched to a gene: 12. The CDR3 region is CASITGGAEPTNTGELFF. CDR3 DNA: TGCGCCAGCATAACAGGGGGCGCAGAACCTACGAACACCGGGGAGCTGTTTTTT.

The V and J genes are TRBV25-1 and TRBJ2-5; TRBD1 agrees at 8 bases. V shed 6 bases, J shed 6 bases, and the junction held 6 bases outside the gene matches. There are 13 residues in the CDR3. From germline, CDR1 is MGHDK and CDR2 SYGVNS. The CDR3 here is CASSPGGGKTQYF. The CDR3 region has the DNA TGTGCCAGCAGCCCAGGGGGCGGGAAGACCCAGTACTTC.

The chain recombines TRBV7-9 with TRBJ2-7, with 7 positions matching TRBD2. V was clipped by 0 bases and J by 0 bases; unmatched bases: 11. CDR1 and CDR2 (germline): SEHNR, FQNEAQ (reference sequence). The CDR3 is 18 amino acids. Here the CDR3 DNA reads TGTGCCAGCAGCTTAGCGCTTGGGAGCGGGATAAACTCCTACGAGCAGTACTTC. This sequence encodes CASSLALGSGINSYEQYF.

This sequence joins TRBV28 and TRBJ2-1, with 7 bases matching TRBD1. V lost 5 bases and J lost 1; bases outside the gene matches: 5. This CDR3 is built from 15 residues. Per germline, CDR1 MDHEN and CDR2 SYDVKM. The CDR3, as DNA: TGTGCCAGCAGTGTAACAGGGGTTTCCTACAATGAGCAGTTCTTC. Translation gives CASSVTGVSYNEQFF.

The chain couples TRBV19 to TRBJ2-3, with D maybe TRBD1 (6 bases). CDR3 length equals 16 residues. V was cut by 1 base and J by 1 base, with 12 bases left in between. Germline CDR1 LNHDA, CDR2 SQIVND (reference sequence). The CDR3 spells CASSIARNRGTDTQYF. DNA for the CDR3: TGTGCCAGTAGTATAGCAAGGAACAGGGGCACAGATACGCAGTATTTT.

This CDR3 is CASTNGGVGTEAFF. The CDR3 DNA reads as TGTGCCAGCACTAACGGAGGAGTAGGGACTGAAGCTTTCTTT. The chain joins TRBV7-8 to TRBJ1-1; D gene uncertain. Per germline, CDR1 SGHVS and CDR2 FQNEAQ. This CDR3 comprises 14 residues. Trimming took off 7 bases at V and 5 bases at J, with 17 bases between the two ends.

This rearrangement joins TRBV18 to TRBJ2-3, with D perhaps TRBD1 (6 bases). CDR3 length: 16 residues. Germline CDR1 KGHSH, CDR2 LQKENI. Trimming cost V 3 bases and J 0 bases, with 13 bases left between them. The CDR3 reads CASSPALGGSTDTQYF. CDR3 in DNA: TGTGCCAGCTCACCGGCGCTAGGGGGAAGCACAGATACGCAGTATTTT.

This clone was counted a single time. The V call is TRBV28, the J call TRBJ1-5; no definite D call. V lost 1 base and J lost 6, with 13 bases in between. From germline, CDR1 is MDHEN and CDR2 SYDVKM. CDR3 length: 15 residues. In DNA, the CDR3 is TGTGCCAGCAGTTTATCGGACCGGGAAAGTCAGCCCCAGCATTTT. It yields the protein CASSLSDRESQPQHF.

The genes are TRBV19 and TRBJ2-4, with 10 bases matching TRBD1. Per the germline V gene, CDR1 is LNHDA and CDR2 is SQIVND (reference sequence). Trimming took 4 bases from V and 6 from J; bases not matched to a gene: 3. This CDR3 comprises 14 residues. For the CDR3, the DNA is TGTGCCAGTAGTAGACAGGGGGCGGGAAACATTCAGTACTTC. It yields the protein CASSRQGAGNIQYF.

The V gene is TRBV9, the J gene TRBJ1-1; tentatively, D is TRBD1 (6 bases). CDR1 is SGDLS and CDR2 is YYNGEE in the germline V gene. The CDR3 is 13 residues long. The V end was cut by 2 bases, the J end by 7 bases, with 12 bases between. The CDR3 DNA reads TGTGCCAGCAGCGTCGCAGGGACAAATGAAGCTTTCTTT. Its translation is CASSVAGTNEAFF.

This sequence joins TRBV5-1 and TRBJ2-7; possible D gene TRBD1, 6 bases. The CDR3 is made up of 14 amino acids. V shed 0 bases and J shed 2 bases, with 9 bases lying between them. CDR1 is SGHRS, CDR2 YFSETQ, per germline. CDR3 sequence reads: CASSLAPGAYEQYF. The CDR3 coding sequence is TGCGCCAGCAGCTTGGCTCCAGGGGCCTACGAGCAGTACTTC.

This sequence joins TRBV5-8 and TRBJ1-5; 7 bases agree with TRBD1. CDR1 and CDR2 (germline): SGHTS, YDEGEE. This CDR3 is built from 14 residues. The trim removed 5 bases at V and 3 bases at J, leaving 5 bases unmatched. This chain's CDR3 is CASRQTGSNQPQHF. Here the CDR3 DNA reads TGTGCCAGCAGACAGACAGGGTCCAATCAGCCCCAGCATTTT.

The sample holds one count of this clone. The J gene is TRBJ2-2, the V gene TRBV9; D might be TRBD2 (5 bases). Trimming cost V 0 bases and J 6 bases, with 9 bases left between them. The germline V gene has CDR1 SGDLS and CDR2 YYNGEE. The CDR3 is 14 residues long. CDR3 coding DNA: TGTGCCAGCAGCGTAGAAGCCGGGGCCGGGGAGCTGTTTTTT. It translates to CASSVEAGAGELFF.

This chain uses TRBV5-6 with TRBJ2-5; the D gene is possibly TRBD1 (6 bases). CDR1 SGHDT and CDR2 YYEEEE come from the germline V gene. The CDR3 sequence is 16 residues long. Trimming removed 3 bases from V and 4 bases from J, with 19 bases in between. The CDR3 loop is CASSSLPGGMGETQYF. CDR3 bases: TGTGCCAGCAGCTCCTTGCCTGGGGGCATGGGAGAGACCCAGTACTTC. Together with reference TRBV5-6 and TRBJ2-5, the CDR3 gives the full variable domain: DAGVTQSPTHLIKTRGQQVTLRCSPKSGHDTVSWYQQALGQGPQFIFQYYEEEERQRGNFPDRFSGHQFPNYSSELNVNALLLGDSALYLCASSSLPGGMGETQYFGPGTRLLVL.

This chain connects TRBV4-1 to TRBJ2-6, with a tentative D call TRBD1 (5 bases). Germline values: CDR1 MGHRA, CDR2 YSYEKL. The V end lost 0 bases, the J end lost 4 bases, and 10 bases lay between the germline ends. This CDR3 contains 16 residues. CDR3 coding DNA: TGCGCCAGCAGCCAAGATCCAGGGCAGGGGGCCAACGTCCTGACTTTC. This sequence encodes CASSQDPGQGANVLTF.

The chain recombines TRBV29-1 with TRBJ2-1; TRBD1 might be the D (6 bases). The CDR3 has 12 residues. The germline CDR1 and CDR2 sequences are SQVTM and ANQGSEA. Trimming removed 8 bases from V and 3 bases from J, with 11 bases in between. CDR3 DNA sequence: TGCAGCATCAGGGGTAGCTACAATGAGCAGTTCTTC. Translated, it gives CSIRGSYNEQFF.

The chain combines TRBV7-9 with TRBJ2-6, with 7 positions matching TRBD1. Losses at the gene ends were 0 bases for V and 3 bases for J; bases not matched to a gene: 2. Germline assignment: CDR1 SEHNR and CDR2 FQNEAQ (reference sequence). CDR3 length equals 16 residues. The CDR3 reads CASSLARGRGANVLTF. Here the CDR3 DNA reads TGTGCCAGCAGCTTAGCGAGGGGGCGTGGGGCCAACGTCCTGACTTTC.

The chain uses TRBV5-6 and TRBJ2-1; TRBD2 matches 7 bases. Germline lookup yields CDR1 SGHDT and CDR2 YYEEEE. The V and J ends lost 1 base and 2 bases, in that order; junction bases with no gene match: 3. The CDR3 totals 15 residues. The DNA of the CDR3 is TGTGCCAGCAGCTTGAGCGGGAAAACCTACAATGAGCAGTTCTTC. Translating it yields CASSLSGKTYNEQFF. The variable domain in full, completed from reference TRBV5-6 and TRBJ2-1, reads DAGVTQSPTHLIKTRGQQVTLRCSPKSGHDTVSWYQQALGQGPQFIFQYYEEEERQRGNFPDRFSGHQFPNYSSELNVNALLLGDSALYLCASSLSGKTYNEQFFGPGTRLTVL.

The chain links TRBV7-9 to TRBJ2-7; no firm D call. V dropped 4 bases and J dropped 0 bases, with 16 bases sitting between them. The CDR3 contains 16 residues. Looked up from germline, CDR1 is SEHNR and CDR2 is FQNEAQ (reference sequence). The CDR3 sequence: CASSSTMTADSYEQYF. The CDR3 DNA follows: TGTGCCAGCAGCTCCACTATGACGGCTGACTCCTACGAGCAGTACTTC.

The chain is built from TRBV2 and TRBJ2-7, with D possibly matching TRBD2 (6 bases). The CDR3 totals 12 residues. Germline V gene sequence: CDR1 SNHLY, CDR2 FYNNEI. With 7 bases removed from V and 3 bases from J, the gap between germline ends came to 10 bases. CDR3 nucleotide sequence: TGTGCCAGCAATGGGGAGGTCTACGAGCAGTACTTC. Protein: CASNGEVYEQYF.

The chain links TRBV9 to TRBJ2-7, with D perhaps TRBD2 (6 bases). Trimming pared 3 bases from V and 6 bases from J, leaving 10 bases between. CDR3 size: 12 residues. Germline assignment: CDR1 SGDLS and CDR2 YYNGEE. CDR3 sequence (DNA): TGTGCCAGCAGCGGCACTAGCATCGAGCAGTACTTC. Translated, it gives CASSGTSIEQYF.

The gene calls are TRBV10-1 and TRBJ2-7, with D perhaps matching TRBD1 (5 bases). V gave up 8 bases and J gave up 1 base, with 15 bases separating them. This CDR3 has 14 residues. Germline loops: CDR1 WNHNN, CDR2 SYGVQD (reference sequence). Here the CDR3 reads CASAPDNPSYEQYF. DNA for the CDR3: TGCGCCAGCGCCCCGGACAACCCGTCCTACGAGCAGTACTTC.

The chain employs TRBV28 and TRBJ2-7; 9 bases fit TRBD2. Trimming cost V 5 bases and J 4 bases; bases outside gene matches: 6. The V gene's germline CDR1 is MDHEN and CDR2 SYDVKM. The CDR3 has 14 residues. CDR3 DNA sequence: TGTGCCAGCAGTGTCGGCGGGAGGGGGTACGAGCAGTACTTC. The encoded protein is CASSVGGRGYEQYF.

This chain links TRBV4-2 with TRBJ2-3; 13 bases match TRBD2. Germline V gives CDR1 LGHNA, CDR2 YNFKEQ. The CDR3 is made up of 16 amino acids. Germline trimming cut 4 bases from V and 8 bases from J; bases unmatched to any gene: 9. CDR3 residues: CASSPAGTSGMGTQYF. DNA of the CDR3: TGTGCCAGCAGCCCAGCCGGGACTAGCGGGATGGGTACGCAGTATTTT.

The sample holds one count of this clone. The rearrangement links TRBV19 to TRBJ2-7, with 7 bases fitting TRBD1. The CDR3 is made up of 14 amino acids. The ends lost 4 bases at V and 0 bases at J; junction bases unmatched: 3. The V gene's germline CDR1 is LNHDA and CDR2 SQIVND (reference sequence). The CDR3, as DNA: TGTGCCAGTAGTACAGGGGGAAGCTCCTACGAGCAGTACTTC. Encoded protein: CASSTGGSSYEQYF.

The chain joins TRBV27 to TRBJ2-7; 10 bases are a match to TRBD2. V dropped 3 bases and J dropped 7; count of bases not matched to a gene: 6. The germline gives CDR1 MNHEY, CDR2 SMNVEV (reference sequence). The CDR3 length is 14 residues. The CDR3, as DNA: TGTGCCAGCAGTTTGGGGCTAGCGGGAGCGGAGCAGTACTTC. Amino acid sequence: CASSLGLAGAEQYF.

The genes are TRBV5-4 and TRBJ2-5; the match to TRBD2 covers 15 bases. CDR1 is SGHNT and CDR2 is YYREEE in the germline V gene (reference sequence). Trimming at V came to 4 bases and at J to 3 bases, leaving 10 bases not matched to a gene. The CDR3 has 18 residues. The CDR3 bases are TGTGCCAGCAGCGAAGGACTAGCGGGAGGGGATATAAAAGAGACCCAGTACTTC. Its translation: CASSEGLAGGDIKETQYF.

V and J are TRBV28 and TRBJ2-5, with 11 nucleotides matching TRBD2. CDR1 and CDR2 (germline): MDHEN, SYDVKM. J was trimmed by 0 bases and V by 10 bases; bases with no gene match: 10. This CDR3 region has 16 residues. Written as DNA, the CDR3 is TGTGCCATCCAAGGACTAGCGGGTACCTACCAAGAGACCCAGTACTTC. It codes for CAIQGLAGTYQETQYF.